Only a few counts were recorded for the clone carrying this T cell receptor (beta chain). Its antigen is not known. In the original analysis: Researchers built a distant-metastasis classifier for papillary thyroid cancer that drew on CDR3 differences across clinicopathological groups. TCRdb redid the clone calls on the PCR reads using MiXCR. TCRdb's processing, not the authors', yielded these V and J calls. The data show around 61,000 clones, with 25% to 35% seen just once and approximately 15% held by the top ten. Germline V CDR1 and CDR2: SNHLY, FYNNEI. Trimming removed 5 bases from V and 8 bases from J, with 10 bases in between. CDR3 size: 12 residues. All patients were untreated before thyroid surgery. This sample was taken from a study of metastatic and nonmetastatic thyroid tumors. On the study more broadly: Repertoires were compared across blood and tumor or nodule tissue from malignant and benign thyroid patients.

Study conclusions and caveats: It was reportedly found that TCR beta diversity was significantly higher in malignant thyroid tumors than in benign nodules, a difference seen in both blood and tumor samples.

The J gene is TRBJ2-1, the V gene TRBV2; D tentatively fits TRBD1 or TRBD2 (6 bases each). This receptor was obtained from a female donor with papillary thyroid cancer or a benign thyroid nodule (not recorded which). Some clones in this sample may be carry-over from other donors' samples. Sequenced input: blood. CDR3 nucleotide sequence: TGTGCCAGCAGTTGGGGGGCCGATGAGCAGTTCTTC. Translated: CASSWGADEQFF.